The present TCR beta chain was sequenced within a study of siplizumab effects on memory and regulatory T cells. Germline lookup yields CDR1 MNHNS and CDR2 SASEGT. J lost 6 bases, V lost 4 bases, and 9 bases had no gene match. This CDR3 is 16 amino acids long. Sequencing was performed with immunoSEQ multiplex PCR; in TCRdb, only in-frame clones are kept and a portion is missing. Among approximately 100,000 clones listed, approximately 92% were seen once. The receptor was isolated from a human donor in good health. The rearrangement uses TRBV6-1 and TRBJ1-5, with 10 bases lining up with TRBD1. Sequencing was carried out using non-Treg CD4+ T cells sorted from blood. The chain's CDR3 is CASSVSGTGASQPQHF. The DNA of the CDR3 is TGTGCCAGCAGTGTATCCGGGACAGGGGCTAGTCAGCCCCAGCATTTT.